This passage covers 15 T cell receptor beta chains from one sample sequenced in a study of tumor and adjacent non-tumor tissue in lung cancer listed by TCRdb under 2018. The protocol used for the library was multiplex PCR. Sequencing relied on an Illumina HiSeq 2500. Following protocols modified from ARM-PCR, the researchers constructed TCRbeta libraries through three rounds of nested PCR with primers (Table S4). TCRdb handled the public reads itself, with Q25 trimming in fastp and clone calling in MiXCR, and kept productive beta chains. Rows are unified per CDR3 protein, each entry keeping the most common DNA and genes. The sample table lists around 80,000 distinct CDR3 sequences, 70% to 90% of them with a count of one. Of the sample, roughly half is held by the ten largest clones. Bulk unsorted tissue served as the source for RNA extraction, and RNA quality was assessed using a NanoDrop ND-1000 and an Agilent 2100. The normal lung samples consisted of distant non-tumor tissue collected more than 3 cm from the tumor edge.

What was sequenced was distant non-tumor lung tissue. All receptors derive from a man aged 55 to 70 with non-small cell lung cancer.

As regards this clonotype: The junction differs from germline at one of its ends, possibly a read error. The chain recombines TRBV5-1 with TRBJ2-3; 7 bases are a match to TRBD1. Germline V gives CDR1 SGHRS, CDR2 YFSETQ. The CDR3 spans 16 residues. For the CDR3, the DNA is TGCGCCAGAAGCTTGGGGACAGCCCTTAGCCCAGATACGCAGTATTTT. Amino acid sequence: CARSLGTALSPDTQYF.

The genes are TRBV20-1 and TRBJ2-2; 8 nucleotides align to TRBD2. Germline CDR1 DFQATT, CDR2 SNEGSKA (reference sequence). This CDR3 comprises 15 residues. V was clipped by 7 bases and J by 3 bases; unmatched bases: 10. CDR3 protein: CSDIEIAGYTGELFF. In nucleotides, the CDR3 is TGCAGTGATATAGAGATAGCGGGGTACACCGGGGAGCTGTTTTTT.

V gene TRBV6-5 combines with J gene TRBJ2-5, with TRBD2 matching over 7 bases. Germline lookup yields CDR1 MNHEY and CDR2 SVGAGI. This CDR3 contains 14 residues. V lost 7 bases, J lost 9 bases, and 14 bases stayed unmatched. This CDR3 reads CASNDIGTAGAQYF. CDR3 DNA: TGTGCCAGCAATGATATCGGGACTGCGGGGGCCCAGTACTTC.

This clonotype came up once. The gene calls are TRBV4-2 and TRBJ2-3; TRBD2 aligns across 7 bases. The CDR3 has 15 residues. Trimming took 4 bases from V and 8 from J; bases not matched to a gene: 12. Looked up from germline, CDR1 is LGHNA and CDR2 is YNFKEQ. As DNA, the CDR3 is TGTGCCAGCAGCCCGACTAGCTGGATGGCAGTTACGCAGTATTTT. This translates into CASSPTSWMAVTQYF.

On this clonotype itself: One end of the junction does not line up with germline, which may come from a read error. V usage is TRBV11-2 and J usage is TRBJ2-6; the match to TRBD2 covers 7 bases. The CDR3 extends over 18 amino acids. Germline CDR1 reads SGHAT; CDR2 reads FQNNGV. The CDR3 protein is CASSPTGGGASGANALTF. For the CDR3, the DNA is TGTGCCAGCAGTCCAACTGGCGGGGGAGCCAGTGGGGCCAACGCCCTGACTTTC. Complete variable domain (other parts from reference TRBV11-2 and TRBJ2-6): EAGVAQSPRYKIIEKRQSVAFWCNPISGHATLYWYQQILGQGPKLLIQFQNNGVVDDSQLPKDRFSAERLKGVDSTLKIQPAKLEDSAVYLCASSPTGGGASGANALTFGAGSRLTVL.

As to this clonotype: The junction departs from germline at one end; a sequencing error may be responsible. The rearrangement links TRBV6-6 to TRBJ2-1, with D perhaps TRBD2 (5 bases). CDR3 length: 15 amino acids. Germline V gives CDR1 MNHNY, CDR2 SVGAGI (reference sequence). CDR3 region: CVSSQLLGVHNEQFF. DNA for the CDR3: TGTGTCAGCAGTCAACTACTGGGAGTACACAATGAGCAGTTCTTC.

This clonotype was recorded many times. Compared with germline, one end of the junction differs, possibly owing to a read error. The V call is TRBV11-2, the J call TRBJ1-1; possible D gene TRBD1, 5 bases. The germline CDR1 and CDR2 sequences are SGHAT and FQNNGV. CDR3 length: 14 amino acids. In DNA form, the CDR3 reads TGTGCCAGCAGCTCAGGAGGGGCTCGAACTGAAGCTCTCTTT. It is translated as CASSSGGARTEALF.

A word on this clonotype: This may arise from a read error, as a much more abundant clone is one base away. The chain employs TRBV6-2 or TRBV6-3 and TRBJ1-5, with a possible D match to TRBD1 (5 bases). Per germline, CDR1 MNHEY and CDR2 SVGEGT. The CDR3 runs to 14 residues. In DNA form, the CDR3 reads TGTGACAGCAGCCTCCGGGGCCCCAATCAGCCCCAGCATTTT. Its protein product is CDSSLRGPNQPQHF.

In the case of this clonotype: The junction differs from germline at one of its ends, possibly a read error. This chain uses TRBV6-5 with TRBJ2-5; D could derive from TRBD1 or TRBD2 (5 bases each). The CDR3 contains 15 residues. Germline CDR1 and CDR2: MNHEY and SVGAGI. The CDR3 nucleotides are TGTGTCAGCAGTTACGGGATAGGGGCAGGAGAGACCCAGTACTTC. Residues: CVSSYGIGAGETQYF.

As concerns this clonotype: The junction does not match germline at one end; this may be a read error. The V call is TRBV29-1, the J call TRBJ2-5, with D tentatively TRBD2 (5 bases). CDR1 is SQVTM and CDR2 is ANQGSEA in the germline V gene. The CDR3 has 16 residues. CDR3 bases: TGCAGCGTTGAAGCGACTTGCGGGCGCATCCAAGAGACCCAATACTTC. Translating it yields CSVEATCGRIQETQYF.

With respect to this clonotype: One base away lies a much larger clone, so this may be a sequencing read error. The chain employs TRBV28 and TRBJ2-7, with a tentative D call TRBD2 (6 bases). The CDR3 has 16 residues. In germline, CDR1 is MDHEN, CDR2 SYDVKM. CDR3: CASSPPGSLGSYERYF. The CDR3 DNA is TGTGCCAGCAGTCCCCCCGGGAGCTTGGGCTCCTACGAGCGGTACTTC.

A word on this clonotype: At one end, the junction sequence differs from germline, possibly due to a read error. V gene TRBV20-1 combines with J gene TRBJ2-3; a possible D gene is TRBD2 (5 bases). Germline V gene lookup returns CDR1 DFQATT and CDR2 SNEGSKA (reference sequence). This CDR3 is 14 amino acids long. Written as DNA, the CDR3 is TGCAATGCTCTGGACTTCCGGATCACAGATACGCAGTATTTT. Protein: CNALDFRITDTQYF.

With regard to this clonotype: Just one base apart from a much larger clone, this may be a read error. The gene calls are TRBV24-1 and TRBJ2-5, with 13 positions matching TRBD2. Germline values: CDR1 KGHDR, CDR2 SFDVKD. The CDR3 is 16 residues long. The CDR3 loop is CATSDSTSGRQVTQYF. The CDR3 DNA is TGTGCCACCAGTGATTCGACTAGCGGGAGGCAAGTGACCCAGTACTTC.

The table lists this clonotype with a count of one. This may be a read error, as it is one base from a much larger clone. The gene calls are TRBV28 and TRBJ2-5; possible D gene TRBD1, 7 bases. This CDR3 is 15 amino acids long. Germline CDR1 is MDHEN and CDR2 is SYDVKM. V lost 6 bases and J lost 5, with 19 bases in between. CDR3 coding DNA: TGTGCCAGCAGAGATCAACAGGGGACTGGTGAGACCCAGTACTTC. Translating it yields CASRDQQGTGETQYF.

Comment on this clonotype: A read error may account for a junction end that differs from germline. The chain combines TRBV29-1 with TRBJ2-2, with TRBD2 identical over 11 bases. This CDR3 has 15 residues. CDR1 SQVTM and CDR2 ANQGSEA come from the germline V gene. CDR3 in DNA: TGCAGCGTGATCTGGACTAGCGGGTTCACCGGAGAGCTGTTTTTT. Translating gives CSVIWTSGFTGELFF.